This TCR beta chain was documented in a study of T cell responses to AZD1222 COVID-19 vaccine (dated by TCRdb to the early 2020s). With respect to the entire study: AZD1222 recipients with second doses at about 4 weeks or about 12 weeks were pooled, because spike-specific TCR depth and breadth did not differ between schedules. A total of roughly 240 trial participants underwent TCR sequencing, of whom roughly 210 received two doses of AZD1222 and around 26 received two doses of the MenACWY control vaccine. Trial participants were enrolled into age subgroups of 18-55, 56-69 and 70-plus years, which contained approximately 150, 28 and 58 TCR-sequenced participants, respectively. Findings and caveats that apply to the study as a whole: The 56-69-year group was small, and its depth increase did not reach significance, likely because of low power. A significant rise in spike-specific TCR breadth and depth was observed after two AZD1222 doses relative to day 0 and relative to MenACWY recipients. Because no day 14 peak-response samples were available, the repertoires could be characterized only after the peak T cell response. Reportedly, almost half of the unique spike-specific TCRs recognized epitopes lying outside the regions that are mutated in the B.1.351 and B.1.1.7 variants. Conclusions about previously exposed vaccinees are limited because only six or seven AZD1222 recipients were SARS-CoV-2 seropositive at baseline. Most participants were white British and females outnumbered males, and the authors suggested that clonal diversity may have been underestimated. The vaccine-associated CD4 TCRs covered the entire spike protein, and the dominant responses fell in regions 160-218 and 743-854.

The CDR3 runs 13 residues from the cysteine to the phenylalanine. Only the CDR3 part of the read is kept: 39 bases, read in frame from the first base. The V end loses 4 bases and the J end loses 3 bases, and a stretch of 10 bases separates them. The germline V gene sets CDR1 to SGHRS and CDR2 to YFSETQ. The CDR3 regions of human TCRbeta chains were subjected to immunosequencing. The study's own analysis went as follows. TCRs in the repertoires were matched against a reference library of SARS-CoV-2-specific TCRs that had been generated with the MIRA antigen-specificity platform. Breadth was defined as the fraction of unique TCRs that were SARS-CoV-2-associated, and depth was defined as the fraction of total T cells that were SARS-CoV-2-associated. Each spike-specific TCR was assigned to its reactive spike region and to a CD4 or CD8 class using the MIRA data. Log10-transformed breadth and depth values were compared by one-way ANOVA with Sidak's multiple comparisons tests. TCRdb holds this immuneACCESS table with in-frame rearrangements only. Some clones are missing; in checked studies, unresolved V genes explain under half, and the rest has no known cause. V and J calls and clone size are given by that table; D and trimming were obtained from the DNA. The sample table shows roughly 150,000 clones, and 85% to 95% are seen once. The ten largest account for 4% to 5.5% of the sample.

The time point tag for this specimen amounts to: baseline before first vaccination. Samples from vaccinated people were obtained from the UK trials COV001 and COV002, which included a single-blind randomized controlled phase 2/3 trial of AZD1222 (ChAdOx1 nCoV-19) in healthy adults. Trial participant PBMC samples were collected at day 0 and day 28 after the second dose for TCRbeta chain sequencing. This clone was seen a single time. Its antigen target is currently unknown. Qualities for individual bases were not recorded, and no much larger clone is one base off. Recombination linked TRBV5-1 to TRBJ1-1; the D gene assignment is ambiguous. The TCR sequence derives from an adult in good health. The sample consisted of peripheral blood, taken on day 0 of AZD1222 vaccination. At the DNA level, the sequence is TGCGCCAGCAGCCTTAATTTCGACACTGAAGCTTTCTTT. Its translation reads: CASSLNFDTEAFF.